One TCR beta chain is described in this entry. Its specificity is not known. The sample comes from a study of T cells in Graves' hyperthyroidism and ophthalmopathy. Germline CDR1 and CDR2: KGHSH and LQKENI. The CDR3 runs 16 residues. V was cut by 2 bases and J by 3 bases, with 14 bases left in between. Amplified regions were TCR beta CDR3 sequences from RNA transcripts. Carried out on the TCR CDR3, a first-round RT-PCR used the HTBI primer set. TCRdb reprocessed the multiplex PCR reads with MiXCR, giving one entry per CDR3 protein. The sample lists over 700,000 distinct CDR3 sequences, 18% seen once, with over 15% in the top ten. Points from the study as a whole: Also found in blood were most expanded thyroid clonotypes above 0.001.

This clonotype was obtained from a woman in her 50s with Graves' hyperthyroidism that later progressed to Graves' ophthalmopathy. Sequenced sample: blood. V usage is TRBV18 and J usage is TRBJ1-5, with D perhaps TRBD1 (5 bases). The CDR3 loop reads CASSPSRRGLNQPQHF. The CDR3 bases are TGTGCCAGCTCACCAAGCCGTAGGGGACTCAATCAGCCCCAGCATTTT.